This T cell receptor (beta chain) comes out of a study of shared clonotypes between healthy human individuals. This clone appeared a single time. Other nucleotide sequences in the sample specify the same CDR3. The CDR3 length is 15 residues. Trimming shortened V by 0 bases and J by 0 bases, and 7 bases separated the two germline ends. CDR1 and CDR2 (germline): SGHNT, YYREEE (reference sequence). Assay: immunoSEQ multiplex PCR; the TCRdb copy retains only in-frame clones and omits some. The sample has over a million clones; over 95% are singletons. The rearrangement links TRBV5-4 to TRBJ2-1, with D perhaps TRBD2 (6 bases). Sample: naive CD4+ T cells sorted from blood. Noted subset: CD45RA+ positively selected. The clonotype originates from a young man in good health. The CDR3 DNA reads as TGTGCCAGCAGCTTGGCCGGGAGCTCCTACAATGAGCAGTTCTTC. Amino acids: CASSLAGSSYNEQFF.